Sequencing of this TCR beta chain was carried out in a study of identical twins. Each CDR3 protein gets one entry after TCRdb re-called the 5' RACE reads with MiXCR. The profile covers about 720,000 distinct CDR3 sequences, with roughly 20% appearing a single time and around 13% taken by the ten largest. The CDR3 runs 12 residues. V shed 6 bases and J shed 7 bases, with 13 bases lying between them. Germline CDR1 DFQATT, CDR2 SNEGSKA (reference sequence). The same sample was also used in a study of T cells expressing NK-cell markers.

Sequenced material: PBMCs. This TCR derives from a woman younger than 35 in good health. The chain is built from TRBV20-1 and TRBJ2-1, with D perhaps matching TRBD2 (6 bases). The CDR3 reads CSALNRGNEQFF. For the CDR3, the DNA is TGCAGTGCGTTAAACCGGGGGAATGAGCAGTTCTTC.